These 13 T cell receptor beta chains share one sample of origin, sequenced in a study of cytomegalovirus exposure and HLA in healthy donors. PCR used 60 Vbeta primers and 13 Jbeta primers. TCRdb's copy holds only in-frame clones and misses some; the assay was immunoSEQ multiplex PCR. The table records some 150,000 clones, 84% of them present only once. The source material was PBMCs. The receptors derive from a boy between 2 and 10 years old in good health and CMV-seronegative.

The chain links TRBV5-1 to TRBJ1-6; TRBD1 aligns across 10 bases. CDR1 and CDR2 (germline): SGHRS, YFSETQ. V shed 0 bases, J shed 7 bases, and the junction held 7 bases outside the gene matches. The CDR3 has 17 amino acids. Written as DNA, the CDR3 is TGCGCCAGCAGCTTGGGACAGGGGGCATCGAAGAATTCACCCCTCCACTTT. This sequence encodes CASSLGQGASKNSPLHF.

The chain uses TRBV9 and TRBJ1-3, with D uncertain. This CDR3 is built from 15 residues. V lost 0 bases and J lost 0, with 7 bases in between. From germline, CDR1 is SGDLS and CDR2 YYNGEE. The CDR3 bases are TGTGCCAGCAGCGTAGAGCCGGGCTCTGGAAACACCATATATTTT. Translated, it gives CASSVEPGSGNTIYF.

The V call is TRBV18, the J call TRBJ2-7, with D tentatively TRBD2 (5 bases). CDR1 is KGHSH and CDR2 is LQKENI in the germline V gene. Deletions cut 6 bases from V and 5 bases from J, with 14 bases between. The CDR3 loop spans 13 amino acids. The DNA for the CDR3 is TGTGCCAGCTCTATTAAGGGAGCCAACGAGCAGTACTTC. Translated: CASSIKGANEQYF. The variable domain in full, completed from reference TRBV18 and TRBJ2-7, reads NAGVMQNPRHLVRRRGQEARLRCSPMKGHSHVYWYRQLPEEGLKFMVYLQKENIIDESGMPKERFSAEFPKEGPSILRIQQVVRGDSAAYFCASSIKGANEQYFGPGTRLTVT.

This sequence joins TRBV7-2 and TRBJ2-4; maybe TRBD2 (6 bases). Germline V gives CDR1 SGHTA, CDR2 FQGNSA. The CDR3 has 15 residues. V lost 2 bases and J lost 2, with 10 bases in between. The DNA of the CDR3 is TGTGCCAGCAGCTTATCGGAGGGGCCCAAAAACATTCAGTACTTC. This encodes CASSLSEGPKNIQYF.

The chain has TRBV7-3 and TRBJ2-3; 7 bases agree with TRBD2. This CDR3 has 16 amino acids. Per germline, CDR1 SGHTA and CDR2 FQGTGA. J gave up 5 bases and V 1 base, and 9 bases lay outside the gene matches. CDR3 residues: CASSLKGVGGEDTQYF. DNA of the CDR3: TGTGCCAGCAGCTTAAAAGGCGTGGGGGGGGAAGATACGCAGTATTTT. Combining the CDR3 with reference TRBV7-3 and TRBJ2-3 gives the whole variable domain GAGVSQTPSNKVTEKGKYVELRCDPISGHTALYWYRQSLGQGPEFLIYFQGTGAADDSGLPNDRFFAVRPEGSVSTLKIQRTERGDSAVYLCASSLKGVGGEDTQYFGPGTRLTVL.

The chain employs TRBV7-2 and TRBJ1-3; TRBD1 might be the D (6 bases). This CDR3 spans 16 amino acids. Trimming pared 0 bases from V and 4 bases from J, leaving 13 bases between. Germline V gene sequence: CDR1 SGHTA, CDR2 FQGNSA. The CDR3 loop reads CASSLAEQGAGNTIYF. The DNA of the CDR3 is TGTGCCAGCAGCTTAGCAGAACAGGGTGCCGGAAACACCATATATTTT.

The J gene is TRBJ2-7, the V gene TRBV5-6; 10 nucleotides agree with TRBD2. The CDR3 totals 14 residues. V gave up 4 bases and J gave up 8 bases; unmatched junction bases: 9. CDR1 SGHDT and CDR2 YYEEEE come from the germline V gene. CDR3 coding DNA: TGTGCCAGCAGCCCGACTAGCGGGCTCGCCAAGCAGTACTTC. The encoded protein is CASSPTSGLAKQYF.

V usage is TRBV19 and J usage is TRBJ1-1; D possibly corresponds to TRBD1 (5 bases). The length of the CDR3 is 14 residues. Trimming left V 10 bases short and J 0 bases short, with 15 bases between. The germline V gene encodes CDR1 LNHDA and CDR2 SQIVND (reference sequence). The CDR3 is CATSFRGMNTEAFF. CDR3 sequence (DNA): TGTGCCACTTCCTTCCGGGGGATGAACACTGAAGCTTTCTTT.

The gene calls are TRBV29-1 and TRBJ2-3; TRBD1 aligns across 7 bases. Germline V gene sequence: CDR1 SQVTM, CDR2 ANQGSEA. CDR3 length: 13 amino acids. J gave up 3 bases and V 5 bases, and 5 bases lay outside the gene matches. The CDR3 DNA follows: TGCAGCGTTCGGCAGGGGGTAACAGATACGCAGTATTTT. Protein product: CSVRQGVTDTQYF.

The chain combines TRBV25-1 with TRBJ2-7; a weak D match, TRBD1 (6 bases). In germline, CDR1 is MGHDK, CDR2 SYGVNS. The length of the CDR3 is 15 residues. V shed 3 bases and J shed 4 bases, with 16 bases lying between them. CDR3 sequence reads: CASSDTGTSGYEQYF. The DNA of the CDR3 is TGTGCCAGCAGTGACACAGGGACGTCGGGGTACGAGCAGTACTTC.

The chain joins TRBV2 to TRBJ1-1; no clear D. Germline CDR1 and CDR2: SNHLY and FYNNEI. The CDR3 is made up of 14 amino acids. Trimming took 3 bases from V and 0 from J, leaving 8 bases between them. In nucleotides, the CDR3 is TGTGCCAGCAGTGACTTTTCGTTGAACACTGAAGCTTTCTTT. Translating it yields CASSDFSLNTEAFF.

The rearrangement joins TRBV2 to TRBJ2-7; possibly TRBD2 for D (6 bases). The CDR3 has 11 residues. Germline V gene data show CDR1 as SNHLY and CDR2 as FYNNEI. V was pared by 10 bases and J by 10 bases, with 17 bases between. This CDR3 reads CAIGTEATQYF. In DNA form, the CDR3 reads TGTGCCATCGGGACTGAAGCTACCCAGTACTTC.

V is TRBV14 and J is TRBJ2-3; 8 bases map to TRBD2. CDR3 length: 13 amino acids. Germline V gene sequence: CDR1 SGHDN, CDR2 FVKESK. Trimming at V came to 4 bases and at J to 6 bases, leaving 3 bases not matched to a gene. The CDR3 DNA sequence: TGTGCCAGCAGCCCCACTAGCGGCGATACGCAGTATTTT. Protein: CASSPTSGDTQYF. The full variable domain, completed using reference TRBV14 and TRBJ2-3, is EAGVTQFPSHSVIEKGQTVTLRCDPISGHDNLYWYRRVMGKEIKFLLHFVKESKQDESGMPNNRFLAERTGGTYSTLKVQPAELEDSGVYFCASSPTSGDTQYFGPGTRLTVL.